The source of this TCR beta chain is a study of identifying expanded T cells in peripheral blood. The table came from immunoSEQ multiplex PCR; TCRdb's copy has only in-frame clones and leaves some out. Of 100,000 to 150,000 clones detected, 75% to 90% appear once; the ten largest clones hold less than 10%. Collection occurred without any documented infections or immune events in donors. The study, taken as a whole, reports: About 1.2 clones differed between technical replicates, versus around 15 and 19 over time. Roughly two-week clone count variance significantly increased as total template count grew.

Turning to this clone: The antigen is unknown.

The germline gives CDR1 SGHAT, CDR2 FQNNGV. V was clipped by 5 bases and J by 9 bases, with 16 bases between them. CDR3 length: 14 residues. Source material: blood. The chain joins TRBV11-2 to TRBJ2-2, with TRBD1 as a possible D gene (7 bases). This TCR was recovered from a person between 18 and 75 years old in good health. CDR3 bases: TGTGCCAGCAGCACAACAGGGGACTCAAGGGAGCTGTTTTTT. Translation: CASSTTGDSRELFF.